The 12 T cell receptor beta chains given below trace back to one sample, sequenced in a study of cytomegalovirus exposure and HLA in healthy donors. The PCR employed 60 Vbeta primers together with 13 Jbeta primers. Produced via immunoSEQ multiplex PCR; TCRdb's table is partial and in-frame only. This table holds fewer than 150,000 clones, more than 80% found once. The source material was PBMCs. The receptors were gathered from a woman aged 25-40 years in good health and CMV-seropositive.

DNA for the CDR3: TGCGCCAGCAGCGCCTCAACAGGGCCCGAGCAGTACTTC. It yields the protein CASSASTGPEQYF. The chain carries TRBV5-1 and TRBJ2-7; the D gene is possibly TRBD1 (6 bases). V lost 4 bases and J lost 6, with 14 bases in between. Germline-derived CDR1 and CDR2 are SGHRS and YFSETQ. The CDR3 loop spans 13 amino acids.

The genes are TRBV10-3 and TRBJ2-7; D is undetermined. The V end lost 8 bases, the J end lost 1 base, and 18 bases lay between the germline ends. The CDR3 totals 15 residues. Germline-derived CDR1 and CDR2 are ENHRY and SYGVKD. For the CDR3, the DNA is TGTGCCATCTTTGGGCTACCCCCCACTTCCTACGAGCAGTACTTC. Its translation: CAIFGLPPTSYEQYF.

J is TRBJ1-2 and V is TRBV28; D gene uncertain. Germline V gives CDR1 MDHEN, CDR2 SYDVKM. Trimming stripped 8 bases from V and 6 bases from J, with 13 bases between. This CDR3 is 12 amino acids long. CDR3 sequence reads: CASESVSDGYTF. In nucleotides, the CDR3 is TGTGCCAGCGAATCAGTTTCAGATGGCTACACCTTC.

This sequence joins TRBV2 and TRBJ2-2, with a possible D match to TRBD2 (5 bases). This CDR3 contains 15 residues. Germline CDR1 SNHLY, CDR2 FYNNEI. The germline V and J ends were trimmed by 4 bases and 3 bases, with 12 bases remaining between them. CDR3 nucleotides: TGTGCCAGCAGTGCGGAGGAGTCGGACACCGGGGAGCTGTTTTTT. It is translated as CASSAEESDTGELFF.

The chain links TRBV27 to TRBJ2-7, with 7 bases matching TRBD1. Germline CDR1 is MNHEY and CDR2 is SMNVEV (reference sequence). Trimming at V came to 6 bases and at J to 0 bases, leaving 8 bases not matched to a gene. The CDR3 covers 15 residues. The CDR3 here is CASRSWGQSSYEQYF. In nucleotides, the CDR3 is TGTGCCAGCAGATCCTGGGGACAGAGCTCCTACGAGCAGTACTTC.

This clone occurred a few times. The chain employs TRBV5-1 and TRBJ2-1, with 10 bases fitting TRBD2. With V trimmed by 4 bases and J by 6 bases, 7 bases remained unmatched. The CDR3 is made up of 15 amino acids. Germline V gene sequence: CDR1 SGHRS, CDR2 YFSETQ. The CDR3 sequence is CASSLGLAPTNEQFF. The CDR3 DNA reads TGCGCCAGCAGCCTGGGACTAGCGCCAACCAATGAGCAGTTCTTC. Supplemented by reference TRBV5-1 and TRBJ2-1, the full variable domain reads KAGVTQTPRYLIKTRGQQVTLSCSPISGHRSVSWYQQTPGQGLQFLFEYFSETQRNKGNFPGRFSGRQFSNSRSEMNVSTLELGDSALYLCASSLGLAPTNEQFFGPGTRLTVL.

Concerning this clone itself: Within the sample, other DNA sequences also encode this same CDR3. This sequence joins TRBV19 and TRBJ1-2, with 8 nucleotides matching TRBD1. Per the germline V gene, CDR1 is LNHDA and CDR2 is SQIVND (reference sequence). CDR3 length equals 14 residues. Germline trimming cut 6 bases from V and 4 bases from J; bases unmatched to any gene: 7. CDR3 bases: TGTGCCAGTAGGCCTCCAGGGGGCATCTATGGCTACACCTTC. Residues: CASRPPGGIYGYTF.

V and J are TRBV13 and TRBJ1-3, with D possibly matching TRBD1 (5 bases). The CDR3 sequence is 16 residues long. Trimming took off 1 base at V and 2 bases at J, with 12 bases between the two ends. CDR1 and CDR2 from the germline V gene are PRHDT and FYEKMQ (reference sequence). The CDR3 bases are TGTGCCAGCAGCTTAGCCCTCAGACAGACTGGAAACACCATATATTTT. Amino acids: CASSLALRQTGNTIYF.

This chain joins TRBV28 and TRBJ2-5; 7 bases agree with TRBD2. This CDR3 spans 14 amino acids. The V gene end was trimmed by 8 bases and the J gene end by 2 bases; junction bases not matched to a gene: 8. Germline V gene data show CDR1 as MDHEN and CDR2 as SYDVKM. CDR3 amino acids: CASGKLALQETQYF. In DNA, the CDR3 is TGTGCCAGCGGAAAACTAGCGCTACAAGAGACCCAGTACTTC.

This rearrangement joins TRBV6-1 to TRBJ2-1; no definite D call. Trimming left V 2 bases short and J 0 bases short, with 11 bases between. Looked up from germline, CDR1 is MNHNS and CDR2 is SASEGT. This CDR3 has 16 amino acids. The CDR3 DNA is TGTGCCAGCAGTGAATTTCTCTCGAGCTCCTACAATGAGCAGTTCTTC. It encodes CASSEFLSSSYNEQFF.

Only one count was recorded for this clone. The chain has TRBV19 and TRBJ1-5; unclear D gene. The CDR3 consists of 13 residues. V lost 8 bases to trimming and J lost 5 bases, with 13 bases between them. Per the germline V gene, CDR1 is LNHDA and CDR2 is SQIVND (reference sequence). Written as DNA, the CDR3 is TGTGCCAGTGAGGAGGGTAAGGATCAGCCCCAGCATTTT. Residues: CASEEGKDQPQHF.

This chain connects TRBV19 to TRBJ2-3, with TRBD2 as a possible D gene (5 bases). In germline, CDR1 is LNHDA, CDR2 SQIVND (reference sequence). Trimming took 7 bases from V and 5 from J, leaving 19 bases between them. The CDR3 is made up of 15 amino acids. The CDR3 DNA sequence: TGTGCCAGTACCAATAGTGGCCTAGCAAGAGATACGCAGTATTTT. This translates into CASTNSGLARDTQYF.